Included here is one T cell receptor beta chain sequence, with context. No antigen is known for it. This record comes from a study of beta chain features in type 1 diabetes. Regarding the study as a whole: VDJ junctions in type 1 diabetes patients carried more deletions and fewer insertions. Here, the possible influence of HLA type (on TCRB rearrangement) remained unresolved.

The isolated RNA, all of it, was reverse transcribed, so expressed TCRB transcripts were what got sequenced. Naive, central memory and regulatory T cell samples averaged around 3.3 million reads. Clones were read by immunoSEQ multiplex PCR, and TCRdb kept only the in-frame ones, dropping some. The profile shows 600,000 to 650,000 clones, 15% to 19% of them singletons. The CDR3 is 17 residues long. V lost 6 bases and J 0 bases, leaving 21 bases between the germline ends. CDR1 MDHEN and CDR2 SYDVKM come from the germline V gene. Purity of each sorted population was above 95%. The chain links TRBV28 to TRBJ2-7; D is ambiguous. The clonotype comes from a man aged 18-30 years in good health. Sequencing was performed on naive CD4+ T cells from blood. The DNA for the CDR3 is TGTGCCAGCAGGGAAGGCCTCAGGTTAAAGAGCTCCTACGAGCAGTACTTC. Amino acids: CASREGLRLKSSYEQYF.